The clone carrying this T cell receptor beta chain was detected a few times. Its antigen is as yet unknown. These data originate in a study of T cell repertoires in cytomegalovirus infection. As for the study in general: TCR beta signatures that were public indicated CMV infection and matching HLA type.

CDR1 and CDR2 (germline): MGHRA, YSYEKL. The CDR3 is 15 residues long. V shed 4 bases and J shed 2 bases, with 12 bases lying between them. TCRdb redid the calling of the reads with MiXCR, one entry per CDR3 protein. This table has about 260,000 distinct CDR3 sequences, roughly 15% appearing once. Whole-study results and caveats: CMV-specific TCR beta clonotypes restricted by HLA-C dominated the ex vivo response. Summed public TCR beta family frequency identified CMV carriers bearing the relevant HLA.

The chain employs TRBV4-1 and TRBJ1-5, with D perhaps TRBD1 (5 bases). Sequencing was performed on PBMCs. The clonotype was recovered from a human donor in good health (CMV status not recorded). Some clones in this sample may be carry-over from other donors' samples. CDR3 sequence reads: CASSLGLRGNQPQHF. In nucleotides, the CDR3 is TGCGCCAGCAGCCTGGGGCTTCGGGGCAATCAGCCCCAGCATTTT.